This passage covers 9 T cell receptor beta chains from one sample sequenced in a study of tumor-infiltrating lymphocytes in localized non-small cell lung cancer. Sequencing used immunoSEQ multiplex PCR; TCRdb keeps in-frame clones, though not all of them. Of around 7,400 clones in the sample, over 60% were seen once. The specimen sequenced was uninvolved lung tissue not adjacent to the tumor. These receptor sequences come from a human donor with non-small cell lung cancer.

The V call is TRBV6-1, the J call TRBJ2-7, with D uncertain. V lost 4 bases, J lost 10 bases, and 11 bases lay in between. The CDR3 extends over 11 amino acids. Germline assignment: CDR1 MNHNS and CDR2 SASEGT. The CDR3 sequence is CASSGREVQYF. In nucleotides, the CDR3 is TGTGCCAGCAGTGGGCGTGAGGTACAGTACTTC.

The CDR3 DNA sequence: TGTGCCAGTAGTAACAGGGGTACTAATGAAAAACTGTTTTTT. Its translation: CASSNRGTNEKLFF. The chain combines TRBV19 with TRBJ1-4; 7 bases map to TRBD1. The CDR3 contains 14 residues. In germline, CDR1 is LNHDA, CDR2 SQIVND (reference sequence). Trimming took 4 bases from V and 2 from J; bases not matched to a gene: 1.

This clone appeared a few times. V usage is TRBV6-5 and J usage is TRBJ1-2, with a tentative D call TRBD1 (6 bases). The V gene's germline CDR1 is MNHEY and CDR2 SVGAGI. The CDR3 runs to 14 residues. Between the trimmed V and J ends, which lost 0 bases and 10 bases, there was a span of 15 bases. CDR3 region: CASSYSFGGRTYTF. The CDR3 DNA reads as TGTGCCAGCAGTTACTCCTTCGGGGGGCGTACCTACACCTTC.

The J gene is TRBJ1-6, the V gene TRBV30, with 8 positions matching TRBD1. Germline CDR1 reads GTSNPN; CDR2 reads SVGIG (reference sequence). The CDR3 has 13 amino acids. Unmatched junction bases numbered 10, after V lost 8 bases and J lost 10 bases. The CDR3 region has the DNA TGTGCCGTGGGACAGGAGGGAGGGTCACCCCTCCACTTT. Protein product: CAVGQEGGSPLHF.

CDR3 coding DNA: TGCGCCAGCAGCTTGGATTTAATGGCGGGGGGCACAGATACGCAGTATTTT. Translation: CASSLDLMAGGTDTQYF. This chain links TRBV5-1 with TRBJ2-3; 7 positions match TRBD2. V lost 0 bases and J lost 1; bases outside the gene matches: 8. Germline CDR1 and CDR2: SGHRS and YFSETQ. There are 17 residues in the CDR3. The full variable domain, with the rest looked up from reference TRBV5-1 and TRBJ2-3, is KAGVTQTPRYLIKTRGQQVTLSCSPISGHRSVSWYQQTPGQGLQFLFEYFSETQRNKGNFPGRFSGRQFSNSRSEMNVSTLELGDSALYLCASSLDLMAGGTDTQYFGPGTRLTVL.

The chain has TRBV10-3 and TRBJ2-7; no firm D call. Per the germline V gene, CDR1 is ENHRY and CDR2 is SYGVKD. V lost 2 bases to trimming and J lost 5 bases, with 10 bases between them. The CDR3 sequence is 13 residues long. Here the CDR3 DNA reads TGTGCCATCAGTGAGGGATCTGAGGACGAGCAGTACTTC. Its protein is CAISEGSEDEQYF.

This clone was counted a single time. The chain combines TRBV19 with TRBJ2-6; possibly TRBD1 for D (5 bases). The germline V gene has CDR1 LNHDA and CDR2 SQIVND (reference sequence). The CDR3 loop spans 16 amino acids. V shed 5 bases and J shed 0 bases, with 11 bases lying between them. This CDR3 reads CASSPDTDSGANVLTF. The CDR3 DNA sequence: TGTGCCAGTAGTCCGGACACGGACTCTGGGGCCAACGTCCTGACTTTC.

The rearrangement joins TRBV2 to TRBJ2-5; D not certain. CDR3 size: 13 residues. Trimming removed 6 bases at V and 2 bases at J, with 10 bases between. The germline CDR1 and CDR2 sequences are SNHLY and FYNNEI. The CDR3 loop reads CASSETQQETQYF. In DNA form, the CDR3 reads TGTGCCAGCAGCGAAACACAGCAAGAGACCCAGTACTTC.

V usage is TRBV9 and J usage is TRBJ2-3; 10 nucleotides line up with TRBD2. The CDR3 extends over 14 amino acids. V gave up 0 bases and J gave up 6 bases; unmatched junction bases: 1. Germline V CDR1 and CDR2: SGDLS, YYNGEE. Here the CDR3 DNA reads TGTGCCAGCAGCGTAGAACTAGCGGGGGATACGCAGTATTTT. The encoded protein is CASSVELAGDTQYF.